The T cell receptor beta chain under discussion was sequenced for a study of Ad26.COV2.S vaccination and SARS-CoV-2 variants. About the research overall: A participant enrolled in the COV1001 Ad26.COV2.S trial arm provided the sample. Findings of the study overall: Total responses of T cells may have been underestimated by the analyses of TCR breadth and depth. The study found similar non-spike TCR breadth in vaccine and placebo recipients.

As for treatment: about 20 received Ad26.COV2.S at low or high dose, single or two shots; 5 received placebo; per-sample allocation not given. Collection of the samples took place on day 63 after the first injection of vaccine or placebo. This clone was detected a few times. Its cognate antigen is unknown. CDR3 size: 13 residues. V shed 5 bases, J shed 9 bases, and the junction held 7 bases outside the gene matches. TCRdb's copy holds only in-frame clones and misses some; the assay was immunoSEQ multiplex PCR. The sample shows about 400,000 clones, approximately 90% of them seen only once. Sequencing was performed on peripheral blood, taken in a trial of Ad26.COV2.S vaccine versus placebo. The sequence was collected from a person between 18 and 59 years old who received the Ad26.COV2.S COVID-19 vaccine or a placebo. The V call is TRBV12-3 or TRBV12-4, the J call TRBJ2-1; 7 positions agree with TRBD2. DNA for the CDR3: TGTGCCAGCAGTCCTACTAGCGTGAGTGAGCAGTTCTTC. Protein product: CASSPTSVSEQFF.